The present entry profiles one T cell receptor (beta chain) with its context. This sample is part of a study of blood T cell repertoires in COVID-19. The table came from immunoSEQ multiplex PCR; TCRdb's copy has only in-frame clones and leaves some out. Of about 270,000 clones in the sample, about nine tenths were seen once. Looked up from germline, CDR1 is KGHDR and CDR2 is SFDVKD. The CDR3 extends over 15 amino acids. The trim removed 4 bases at V and 10 bases at J, leaving 12 bases unmatched. The chain is built from TRBV24-1 and TRBJ2-1; TRBD1 matches at 7 bases. This clonotype was sampled from a man between 35 and 55 years old with active or convalescent COVID-19. Material: peripheral blood. CDR3 DNA sequence: TGTGCCACCAGTGACCTCGACAGGGTCGTGGGCGAGCAGTTCTTC. It yields the protein CATSDLDRVVGEQFF.